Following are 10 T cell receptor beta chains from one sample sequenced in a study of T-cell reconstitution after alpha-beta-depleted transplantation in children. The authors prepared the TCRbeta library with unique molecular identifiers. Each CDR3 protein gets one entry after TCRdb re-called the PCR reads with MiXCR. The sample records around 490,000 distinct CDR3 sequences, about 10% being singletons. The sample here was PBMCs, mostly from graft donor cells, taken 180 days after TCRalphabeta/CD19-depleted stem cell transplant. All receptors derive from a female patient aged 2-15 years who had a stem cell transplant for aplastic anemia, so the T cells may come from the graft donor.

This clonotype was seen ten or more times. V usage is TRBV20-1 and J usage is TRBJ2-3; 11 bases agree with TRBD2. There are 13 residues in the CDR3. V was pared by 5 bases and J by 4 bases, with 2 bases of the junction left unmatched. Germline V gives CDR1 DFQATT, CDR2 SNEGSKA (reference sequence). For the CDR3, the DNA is TGCAGTGCTCTTAGCGGGAGGGCAGATACGCAGTATTTT. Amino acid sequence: CSALSGRADTQYF.

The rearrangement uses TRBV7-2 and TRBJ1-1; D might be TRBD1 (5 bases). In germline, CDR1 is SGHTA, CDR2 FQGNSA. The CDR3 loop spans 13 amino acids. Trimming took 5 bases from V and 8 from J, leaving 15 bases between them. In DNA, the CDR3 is TGTGCCAGCAGCCACCCTGGGGGAAGAGAAGCTTTCTTT. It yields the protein CASSHPGGREAFF.

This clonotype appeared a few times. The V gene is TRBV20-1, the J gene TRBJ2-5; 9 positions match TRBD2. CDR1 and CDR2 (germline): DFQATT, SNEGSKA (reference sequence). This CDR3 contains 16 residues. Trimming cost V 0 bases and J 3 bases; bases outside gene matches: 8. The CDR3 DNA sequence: TGCAGTGCTAGAGACCCTAGCGGGACCGGGGAAGAGACCCAGTACTTC. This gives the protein CSARDPSGTGEETQYF.

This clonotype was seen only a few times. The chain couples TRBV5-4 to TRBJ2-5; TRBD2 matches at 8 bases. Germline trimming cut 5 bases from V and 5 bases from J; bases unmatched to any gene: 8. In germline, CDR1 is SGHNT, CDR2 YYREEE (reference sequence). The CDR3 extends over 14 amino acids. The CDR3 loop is CASSSGTRDETQYF. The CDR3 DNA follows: TGTGCCAGCAGTTCCGGGACTAGGGATGAGACCCAGTACTTC.

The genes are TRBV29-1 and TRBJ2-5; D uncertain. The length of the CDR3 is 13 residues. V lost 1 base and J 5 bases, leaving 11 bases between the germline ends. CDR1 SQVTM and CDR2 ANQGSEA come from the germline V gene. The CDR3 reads CSVEVTLVETQYF. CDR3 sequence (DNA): TGCAGCGTTGAAGTAACACTTGTGGAGACCCAGTACTTC.

DNA of the CDR3: TGTGCCAGCAGCTGGGGAGCGGGAGGGCCGGACAATGAGCAGTTCTTC. Residues: CASSWGAGGPDNEQFF. J is TRBJ2-1 and V is TRBV7-9; TRBD2 matches at 10 bases. Germline V gene lookup returns CDR1 SEHNR and CDR2 FQNEAQ (reference sequence). This CDR3 region has 16 residues. V trimming: 4 bases; J trimming: 5 bases; junction bases outside the gene matches: 8.

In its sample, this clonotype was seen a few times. The CDR3 here is CASSLEWPGAYEQYF. The DNA of the CDR3 is TGTGCCAGCAGCTTGGAGTGGCCAGGGGCCTACGAGCAGTACTTC. This chain joins TRBV5-6 and TRBJ2-7; TRBD1 might be the D (6 bases). The CDR3 is made up of 15 amino acids. Between the trimmed V and J ends, which lost 0 bases and 2 bases, there was a span of 12 bases. CDR1 and CDR2 (germline): SGHDT, YYEEEE.

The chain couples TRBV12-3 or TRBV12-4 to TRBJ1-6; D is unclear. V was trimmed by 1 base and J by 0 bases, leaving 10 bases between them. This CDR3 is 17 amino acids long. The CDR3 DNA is TGTGCCAGCAGTTTAGGGTTCGGGAGCTCCTATAATTCACCCCTCCACTTT. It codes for CASSLGFGSSYNSPLHF.

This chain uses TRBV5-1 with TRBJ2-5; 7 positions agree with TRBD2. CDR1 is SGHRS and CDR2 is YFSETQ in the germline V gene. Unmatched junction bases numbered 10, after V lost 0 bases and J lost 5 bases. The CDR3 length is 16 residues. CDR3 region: CASSLVSTQGGETQYF. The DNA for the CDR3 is TGCGCCAGCAGCTTGGTGTCAACCCAGGGAGGGGAGACCCAGTACTTC.

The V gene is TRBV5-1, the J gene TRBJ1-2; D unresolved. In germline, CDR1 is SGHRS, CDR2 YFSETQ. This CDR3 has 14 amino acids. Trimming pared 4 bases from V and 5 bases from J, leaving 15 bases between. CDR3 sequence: CASSPKISTYGYTF. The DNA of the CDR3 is TGCGCCAGCAGCCCCAAGATCAGTACATATGGCTACACCTTC.